Below, 29 T cell receptor beta chains from the same sample are listed, as sequenced in a study of metastatic and nonmetastatic thyroid tumors. TCRdb re-clonotyped the PCR reads through MiXCR. The table includes around 20,000 clones, under 30% detected once. Treatment of any kind had been given to no patient before thyroid surgery. Sequencing input: tumor tissue. These receptors were taken from a male donor with papillary thyroid cancer or a benign thyroid nodule (not recorded which). Some clones in this sample may be carry-over from other donors' samples.

This clone was counted between two and nine times. J is TRBJ2-2 and V is TRBV20-1, with TRBD2 matching over 7 bases. The germline gives CDR1 DFQATT, CDR2 SNEGSKA (reference sequence). Germline trimming cut 0 bases from V and 8 bases from J; bases unmatched to any gene: 9. CDR3 length equals 15 residues. Here the CDR3 reads CSARDSRGSVGELFF. The CDR3 bases are TGCAGTGCTAGAGATAGTCGCGGGAGCGTGGGGGAGCTGTTTTTT.

V usage is TRBV12-3 or TRBV12-4 and J usage is TRBJ2-1, with D perhaps matching TRBD2 (6 bases). V lost 2 bases to trimming and J lost 4 bases, with 12 bases between them. The CDR3 runs to 15 residues. The CDR3 protein is CASSLRTNIYNEQFF. The CDR3 nucleotides are TGTGCCAGCAGTTTAAGGACTAACATTTACAATGAGCAGTTCTTC.

Only a few counts were recorded for this clone. This rearrangement joins TRBV28 to TRBJ2-7; maybe TRBD2 (6 bases). The CDR3 consists of 16 residues. Trimming removed 7 bases from V and 4 bases from J, with 23 bases in between. Germline values: CDR1 MDHEN, CDR2 SYDVKM. The CDR3 sequence: CASTIIRDSGGYEQYF. DNA for the CDR3: TGTGCCAGCACCATTATCCGGGACTCCGGGGGTTACGAGCAGTACTTC.

By share, this clone ranks as medium-sized. The chain uses TRBV4-1 and TRBJ1-3; TRBD1 matches 10 bases. The CDR3 has 18 amino acids. The junction had 9 bases not matched to a gene; V was cut back by 0 bases and J by 4 bases. Germline V CDR1 and CDR2: MGHRA, YSYEKL. The CDR3: CASSQEGWGQGFGNTIYF. The CDR3, as DNA: TGCGCCAGCAGCCAAGAGGGTTGGGGACAGGGGTTCGGAAACACCATATATTTT.

This clone was counted at least ten times. A read error may explain this, as a much larger clone is one base away. The same CDR3 arises from other DNA sequences in this sample as well. The chain couples TRBV7-2 to TRBJ2-3, with D uncertain. The CDR3 spans 12 residues. The V end was cut by 6 bases, the J end by 5 bases, with 9 bases between. CDR1 is SGHTA, CDR2 FQGNSA, per germline. The CDR3 spells CASSRPGDTQYF. The CDR3 DNA is TGTGCCAGCAGTCGTCCGGGAGATACGCAGTATTTT. Using reference TRBV7-2 and TRBJ2-3 for the parts outside the CDR3, the full variable domain is GAGVSQSPSNKVTEKGKDVELRCDPISGHTALYWYRQSLGQGLEFLIYFQGNSAPDKSGLPSDRFSAERTGGSVSTLTIQRTQQEDSAVYLCASSRPGDTQYFGPGTRLTVL.

This chain joins TRBV5-5 and TRBJ2-3; D is undetermined. Germline CDR1 reads SGHKS; CDR2 reads YYEKEE (reference sequence). The CDR3 has 13 amino acids. Trimming removed 3 bases from V and 3 bases from J, with 8 bases in between. CDR3 DNA sequence: TGTGCCAGCAGCTACCTTGGGACAGATACGCAGTATTTT. Its translation: CASSYLGTDTQYF. Using reference TRBV5-5 and TRBJ2-3 for the parts outside the CDR3, the full variable domain is DAGVTQSPTHLIKTRGQQVTLRCSPISGHKSVSWYQQVLGQGPQFIFQYYEKEERGRGNFPDRFSARQFPNYSSELNVNALLLGDSALYLCASSYLGTDTQYFGPGTRLTVL.

The rearrangement joins TRBV11-3 to TRBJ2-7; D not resolved. This CDR3 is built from 14 residues. Germline CDR1 SGHNT, CDR2 YENEEA. V was shortened by 4 bases and J by 2 bases, with 12 bases between the two germline ends. This CDR3 reads CASSSRHITYEQYF. The CDR3 DNA sequence: TGTGCCAGCAGCTCGCGGCACATCACCTACGAGCAGTACTTC.

This clone was observed a few times. This chain joins TRBV19 and TRBJ2-1, with D perhaps being TRBD1 or TRBD2 (5 bases each). The ends were cut back, 3 bases at V and 2 bases at J, with 11 bases in the middle. The CDR3 runs to 15 residues. Germline lookup yields CDR1 LNHDA and CDR2 SQIVND (reference sequence). DNA for the CDR3: TGTGCCAGTAGTATCGAGGGGTCCACCTACAATGAGCAGTTCTTC. Translation gives CASSIEGSTYNEQFF.

The CDR3 protein is CASSLARSMNTEAFF. CDR3 sequence (DNA): TGTGCCAGCAGCTTAGCCCGGAGCATGAACACTGAAGCTTTCTTT. V usage is TRBV7-9 and J usage is TRBJ1-1; D is unclear. Germline lookup yields CDR1 SEHNR and CDR2 FQNEAQ (reference sequence). V lost 0 bases and J lost 0, with 8 bases in between. This CDR3 region has 15 residues.

The J gene is TRBJ1-2, the V gene TRBV20-1; D remains unclear. There are 12 residues in the CDR3. CDR1 is DFQATT, CDR2 SNEGSKA, per germline (reference sequence). Trimming stripped 7 bases from V and 5 bases from J, with 14 bases between. The CDR3 DNA reads TGCAGTGATAAAGACGGGCCGTATGGCTACACCTTC. Amino acids: CSDKDGPYGYTF.

The V and J genes are TRBV28 and TRBJ2-2, with no clear D. This CDR3 comprises 14 residues. Germline CDR1 and CDR2: MDHEN and SYDVKM. V shed 4 bases and J shed 3 bases, with 9 bases lying between them. The CDR3 spells CASSSLGYTGELFF. CDR3 DNA sequence: TGTGCCAGCAGTTCTTTGGGGTACACCGGGGAGCTGTTTTTT.

This clone was seen a handful of times. The chain links TRBV20-1 to TRBJ2-6, with a weak D call TRBD1 (6 bases). CDR1 is DFQATT, CDR2 SNEGSKA, per germline (reference sequence). V was shortened by 5 bases and J by 2 bases, with 19 bases between the two germline ends. The CDR3 sequence is 17 residues long. The CDR3 coding sequence is TGCAGTGCTGGCCGGGACACACTGGACGCTGGGGCCAACGTCCTGACTTTC. It specifies CSAGRDTLDAGANVLTF.

The rearrangement joins TRBV7-9 to TRBJ2-1; D gene uncertain. V was trimmed by 3 bases and J by 10 bases, leaving 13 bases between them. Germline CDR1 SEHNR, CDR2 FQNEAQ (reference sequence). This CDR3 comprises 13 residues. CDR3 in amino acids: CASSLADVPEQFF. As DNA, the CDR3 is TGTGCCAGCAGCTTGGCGGACGTCCCCGAGCAGTTCTTC.

The chain uses TRBV11-2 and TRBJ1-4, with 8 bases identical to TRBD1. Germline loops: CDR1 SGHAT, CDR2 FQNNGV. The J segment lost 8 bases and the V segment lost 5 bases, leaving 7 bases of the junction unmatched. CDR3 length equals 14 residues. The CDR3 bases are TGTGCCAGCAGCAAGGACAGGGTGGGAGAAAAACTGTTTTTT. Translating gives CASSKDRVGEKLFF.

Turning to this clone: One end of the junction varies from germline; a read error may be responsible. V gene TRBV5-1 combines with J gene TRBJ1-4; D is ambiguous. CDR3 length: 15 residues. CDR1 and CDR2 (germline): SGHRS, YFSETQ. Here the CDR3 reads CDSSSQSGRADKLFF. CDR3 nucleotides: TGCGACAGCAGCTCTCAGTCTGGACGTGCGGACAAACTGTTTTTT.

This clone is classed as medium-sized. The chain has TRBV4-1 and TRBJ2-5, with a tentative D call TRBD2 (6 bases). This CDR3 region has 18 residues. V was trimmed by 0 bases and J by 2 bases, leaving 19 bases between them. The germline CDR1 and CDR2 sequences are MGHRA and YSYEKL. CDR3 amino acids: CASSQDYPLRGLQETQYF. The DNA of the CDR3 is TGCGCCAGCAGCCAAGATTACCCCTTGCGGGGCTTACAAGAGACCCAGTACTTC.

Only a few counts were recorded for this clone. One end of the junction fails to match germline, which may point to a read error. The gene calls are TRBV24-1 and TRBJ2-1; a possible D gene is TRBD2 (5 bases). Germline V gene lookup returns CDR1 KGHDR and CDR2 SFDVKD. This CDR3 has 12 amino acids. CDR3 amino acids: CATSTSTIERFF. CDR3 sequence (DNA): TGTGCCACCTCAACCTCGACTATAGAGCGGTTCTTC.

J is TRBJ2-1 and V is TRBV6-5; 7 bases agree with TRBD1. Germline loops: CDR1 MNHEY, CDR2 SVGAGI. This CDR3 contains 18 residues. The trim removed 6 bases at V and 3 bases at J, leaving 17 bases unmatched. Written as DNA, the CDR3 is TGTGCCAGCAGACGACTCGGACAGGTCAGACCAAACTACAATGAGCAGTTCTTC. Its translation: CASRRLGQVRPNYNEQFF.

This clone was counted ten times or more. V and J are TRBV12-3 or TRBV12-4 and TRBJ2-5; 9 nucleotides match TRBD2. V was clipped by 6 bases and J by 4 bases; unmatched bases: 9. This CDR3 spans 15 amino acids. The CDR3 sequence: CASRGLGAGGETQYF. CDR3 nucleotides: TGTGCCAGCAGGGGTTTGGGAGCGGGAGGAGAGACCCAGTACTTC.

This chain uses TRBV6-1 with TRBJ2-7; the D gene is possibly TRBD1 (6 bases). The CDR3 runs to 16 residues. Germline CDR1 and CDR2: MNHNS and SASEGT. Deletions cut 7 bases from V and 3 bases from J, with 22 bases between. CDR3 loop: CASILPRVQGDYEQYF. In nucleotides, the CDR3 is TGTGCCAGCATTCTACCAAGGGTACAGGGTGACTACGAGCAGTACTTC.

V gene TRBV30 combines with J gene TRBJ1-2; a possible D gene is TRBD1 (5 bases). The germline V and J ends were trimmed by 7 bases and 7 bases, with 16 bases remaining between them. The CDR3 is 12 amino acids. Germline V gives CDR1 GTSNPN, CDR2 SVGIG (reference sequence). CDR3 sequence: CALDSGGRGYTF. The CDR3, as DNA: TGTGCCTTGGACTCTGGGGGACGTGGCTACACCTTC.

This chain connects TRBV20-1 to TRBJ1-1; TRBD1 is a possible D gene (5 bases). Germline V gene data show CDR1 as DFQATT and CDR2 as SNEGSKA (reference sequence). V shed 1 base and J shed 1 base, with 7 bases lying between them. The CDR3 runs 13 residues. CDR3 residues: CSARGQRNTEAFF. The CDR3 nucleotides read TGCAGTGCTAGAGGACAGCGGAACACTGAAGCTTTCTTT.

This chain joins TRBV28 and TRBJ2-7; D remains unclear. V was clipped by 8 bases and J by 7 bases, with 15 bases between them. Germline V lookup: CDR1 MDHEN, CDR2 SYDVKM. This CDR3 is built from 12 residues. CDR3 in amino acids: CASGTEATEQYF. CDR3 nucleotides: TGTGCCAGCGGCACGGAAGCTACAGAGCAGTACTTC.

The chain recombines TRBV6-1 with TRBJ2-7, with D tentatively TRBD2 (6 bases). CDR3 length: 14 residues. Trimming pared 11 bases from V and 3 bases from J, leaving 20 bases between. In germline, CDR1 is MNHNS, CDR2 SASEGT. The CDR3 DNA sequence: TGTGCCGTACACCGGGGAGCGGGCGGCTACGAGCAGTACTTC. It specifies CAVHRGAGGYEQYF.

Remarks on this clone: Being one base from a much bigger clone, this may be a read error. This sequence joins TRBV9 and TRBJ2-6; D is undetermined. This CDR3 has 14 amino acids. Germline lookup yields CDR1 SGDLS and CDR2 YYNGEE. CDR3 in DNA: TGTGTCAGCAGCCCGGGTGACGGGGCCAACGTCCTGACTTTC. Translating gives CVSSPGDGANVLTF.

The gene calls are TRBV20-1 and TRBJ2-7; 8 bases match TRBD2. The V gene's germline CDR1 is DFQATT and CDR2 SNEGSKA (reference sequence). V shed 6 bases, J shed 6 bases, and the junction held 4 bases outside the gene matches. The length of the CDR3 is 11 residues. The CDR3, as DNA: TGCAGTGCGTTCGGGGGGGCCGAGCAGTACTTC. Translation: CSAFGGAEQYF.

About this clone: The junction and the germline gene differ at one end; a read error may be behind it. CDR3 bases: TGCGCCAGCAGCCAAGGAGCTAGCGACTACACAGGGGAGCTGTTTTTT. It specifies CASSQGASDYTGELFF. The chain couples TRBV4-3 to TRBJ2-2; D possibly corresponds to TRBD2 (6 bases). This CDR3 contains 16 residues. Germline CDR1 and CDR2: LGHNA and YSLEER.

The V call is TRBV2, the J call TRBJ1-2, with TRBD1 as a possible D gene (5 bases). V was trimmed by 10 bases and J by 6 bases, leaving 18 bases between them. The CDR3 sequence is 13 residues long. The germline V gene encodes CDR1 SNHLY and CDR2 FYNNEI. The CDR3 protein is CATSMGVRDGYTF. In DNA, the CDR3 is TGTGCCACCTCTATGGGGGTTCGTGATGGCTACACCTTC. Supplemented by reference TRBV2 and TRBJ1-2, the full variable domain reads EPEVTQTPSHQVTQMGQEVILRCVPISNHLYFYWYRQILGQKVEFLVSFYNNEISEKSEIFDDQFSVERPDGSNFTLKIRSTKLEDSAMYFCATSMGVRDGYTFGSGTRLTVV.

This clone appeared a few times. This chain links TRBV12-3 or TRBV12-4 with TRBJ1-2; D unclear. The CDR3 runs to 12 residues. Trimming removed 3 bases at V and 7 bases at J, with 9 bases between. This CDR3 is CASSLDLRGYTF. The DNA for the CDR3 is TGTGCCAGCAGTTTGGACCTGCGTGGCTACACCTTC.